This T cell receptor beta chain was captured in a study of pediatric ulcerative colitis. The wider study: Disease was pancolitis in several and left-sided in two, histology-confirmed.

Libraries were prepared by immunoSEQ multiplex PCR; TCRdb keeps only in-frame clonotypes and omits some of them. The sample yields 25,000 to 35,000 clones, approximately 82% seen once. Specimen: blood. This clonotype was sampled from a boy younger than 18 with severe ulcerative colitis.

CDR3 bases: TGTGCCAGCAGTTACTCTGCCTCACTTGTTGATACGCAGTATTTT. It specifies CASSYSASLVDTQYF. The chain joins TRBV6-5 to TRBJ2-3; D is undetermined. Trimming cost V 0 bases and J 6 bases, with 13 bases left between them. CDR3 length: 15 amino acids. Germline V gene lookup returns CDR1 MNHEY and CDR2 SVGAGI.